This T cell receptor (beta chain) was recovered during a study of T-cell reconstitution after alpha-beta-depleted transplantation in children. Construction of the TCRbeta library involved unique molecular identifiers. Each CDR3 protein is one row after TCRdb ran MiXCR on the PCR reads. The sample has roughly 590,000 distinct CDR3 sequences; around 16% are singletons. V lost 1 base and J lost 4, with 14 bases in between. The length of the CDR3 is 16 residues. Germline CDR1 reads LGHNA; CDR2 reads YSLEER. The receptor's source is a human donor who donated a stem cell graft to a child with acute myeloid leukemia. V usage is TRBV4-3 and J usage is TRBJ1-5; unclear D gene. This specimen consisted of PBMCs from the stem cell graft donor, obtained from the stem cell graft. In nucleotides, the CDR3 is TGCGCCAGCAGCCAAGGATGGGGAATAGTAAATCAGCCCCAGCATTTT. This gives the protein CASSQGWGIVNQPQHF.